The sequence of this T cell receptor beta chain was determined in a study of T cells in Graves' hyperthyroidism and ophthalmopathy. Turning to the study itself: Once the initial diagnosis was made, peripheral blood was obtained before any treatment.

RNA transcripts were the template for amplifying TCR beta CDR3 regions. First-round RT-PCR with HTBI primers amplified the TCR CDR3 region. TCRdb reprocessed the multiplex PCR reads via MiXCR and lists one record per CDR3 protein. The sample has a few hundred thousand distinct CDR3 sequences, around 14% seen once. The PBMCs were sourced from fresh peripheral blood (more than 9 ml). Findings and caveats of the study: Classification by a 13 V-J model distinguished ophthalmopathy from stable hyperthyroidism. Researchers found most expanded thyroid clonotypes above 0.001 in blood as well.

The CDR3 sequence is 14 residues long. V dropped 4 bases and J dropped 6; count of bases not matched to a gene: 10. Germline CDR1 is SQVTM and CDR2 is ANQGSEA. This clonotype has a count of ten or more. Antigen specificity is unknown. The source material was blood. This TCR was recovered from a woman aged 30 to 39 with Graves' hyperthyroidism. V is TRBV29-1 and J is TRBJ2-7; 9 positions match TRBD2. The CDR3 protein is CSVGLLREGAEQYF. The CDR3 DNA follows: TGCAGCGTTGGGCTCTTGCGGGAGGGGGCCGAGCAGTACTTC.